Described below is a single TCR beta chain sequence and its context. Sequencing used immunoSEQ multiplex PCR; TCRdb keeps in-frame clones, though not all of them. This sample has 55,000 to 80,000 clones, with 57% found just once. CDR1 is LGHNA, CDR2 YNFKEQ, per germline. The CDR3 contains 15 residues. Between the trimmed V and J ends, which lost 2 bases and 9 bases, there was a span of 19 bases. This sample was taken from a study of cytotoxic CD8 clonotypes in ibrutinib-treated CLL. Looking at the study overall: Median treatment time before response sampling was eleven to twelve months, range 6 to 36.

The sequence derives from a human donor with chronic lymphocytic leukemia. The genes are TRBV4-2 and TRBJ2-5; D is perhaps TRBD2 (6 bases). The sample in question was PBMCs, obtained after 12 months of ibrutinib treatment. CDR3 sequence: CASSQLDGDSRPQYF. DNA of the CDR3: TGTGCCAGCAGCCAATTAGATGGGGACTCCCGCCCCCAGTACTTC.